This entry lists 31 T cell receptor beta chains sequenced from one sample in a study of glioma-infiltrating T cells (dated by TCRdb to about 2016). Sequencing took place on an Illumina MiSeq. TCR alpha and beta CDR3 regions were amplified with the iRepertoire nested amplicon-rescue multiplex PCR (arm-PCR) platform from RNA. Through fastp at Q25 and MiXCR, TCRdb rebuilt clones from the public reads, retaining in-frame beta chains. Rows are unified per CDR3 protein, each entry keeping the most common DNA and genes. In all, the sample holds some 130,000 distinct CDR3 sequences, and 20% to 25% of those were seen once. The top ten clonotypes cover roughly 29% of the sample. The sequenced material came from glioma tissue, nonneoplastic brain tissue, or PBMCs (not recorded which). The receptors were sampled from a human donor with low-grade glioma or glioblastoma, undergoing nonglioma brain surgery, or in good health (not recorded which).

CDR3 nucleotide sequence: TGTGCCAGCAGCACGGGACAGGCGAGCTCTGGAAACACCATATATTTT. Translated: CASSTGQASSGNTIYF. The chain carries TRBV7-6 and TRBJ1-3; 8 bases line up with TRBD1. CDR1 and CDR2 (germline): SGHVS, FNYEAQ. J was trimmed by 0 bases and V by 5 bases; bases with no gene match: 6. The CDR3 contains 16 residues. Full variable domain (rest looked up from reference TRBV7-6 and TRBJ1-3): GAGVSQSPRYKVTKRGQDVALRCDPISGHVSLYWYRQALGQGPEFLTYFNYEAQQDKSGLPNDRFSAERPEGSISTLTIQRTEQRDSAMYRCASSTGQASSGNTIYFGEGSWLTVV.

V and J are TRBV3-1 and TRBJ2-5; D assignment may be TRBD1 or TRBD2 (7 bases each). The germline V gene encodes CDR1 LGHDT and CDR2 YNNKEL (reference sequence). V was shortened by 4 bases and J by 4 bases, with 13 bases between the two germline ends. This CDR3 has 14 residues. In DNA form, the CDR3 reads TGTGCCAGCAGCCCCCAGGGGGGGGCAGAGACCCAGTACTTC. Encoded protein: CASSPQGGAETQYF.

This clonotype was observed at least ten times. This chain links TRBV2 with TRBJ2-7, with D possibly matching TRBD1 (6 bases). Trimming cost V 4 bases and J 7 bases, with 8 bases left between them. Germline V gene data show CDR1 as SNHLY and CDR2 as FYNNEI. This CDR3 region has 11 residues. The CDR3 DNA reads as TGTGCCAGCAGTGTCACAGGGGAGCAGTACGTC. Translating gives CASSVTGEQYV.

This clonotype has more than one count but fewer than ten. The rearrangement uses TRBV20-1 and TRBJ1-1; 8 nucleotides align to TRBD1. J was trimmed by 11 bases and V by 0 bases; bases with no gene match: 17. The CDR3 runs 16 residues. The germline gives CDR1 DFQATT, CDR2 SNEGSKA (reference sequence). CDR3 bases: TGCAGTGCTAGAGATCTTAGGACGGACAGGGAAATGAGGGCTTTCTTT. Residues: CSARDLRTDREMRAFF.

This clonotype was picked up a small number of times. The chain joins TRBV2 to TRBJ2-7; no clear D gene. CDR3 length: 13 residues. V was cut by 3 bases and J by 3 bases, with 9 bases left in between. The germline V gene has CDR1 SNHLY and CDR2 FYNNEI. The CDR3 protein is CASSEWQNYEQYV. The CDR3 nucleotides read TGTGCCAGCAGTGAGTGGCAGAACTACGAGCAGTACGTC.

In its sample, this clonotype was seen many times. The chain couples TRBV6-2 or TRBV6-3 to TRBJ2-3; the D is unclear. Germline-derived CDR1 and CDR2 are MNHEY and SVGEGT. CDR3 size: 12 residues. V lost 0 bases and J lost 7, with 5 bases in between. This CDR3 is CASSYSGNTQYF. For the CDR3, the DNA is TGTGCCAGCAGTTACTCCGGAAATACGCAGTATTTT.

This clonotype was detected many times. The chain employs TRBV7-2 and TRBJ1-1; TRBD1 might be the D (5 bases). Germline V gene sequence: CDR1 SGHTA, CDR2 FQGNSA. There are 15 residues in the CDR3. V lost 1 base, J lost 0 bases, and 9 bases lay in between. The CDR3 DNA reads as TGTGCCAGCAGCTTAGGCGTCAGGGTGAACACTGAAGCTTTCTTT. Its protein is CASSLGVRVNTEAFF.

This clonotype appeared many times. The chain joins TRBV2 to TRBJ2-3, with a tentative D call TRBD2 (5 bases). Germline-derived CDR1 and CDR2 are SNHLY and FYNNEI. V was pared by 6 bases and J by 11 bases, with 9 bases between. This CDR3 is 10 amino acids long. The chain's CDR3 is CASRTKMQYF. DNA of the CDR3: TGTGCCAGCAGGACTAAGATGCAGTATTTT. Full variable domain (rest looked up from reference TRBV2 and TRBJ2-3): EPEVTQTPSHQVTQMGQEVILRCVPISNHLYFYWYRQILGQKVEFLVSFYNNEISEKSEIFDDQFSVERPDGSNFTLKIRSTKLEDSAMYFCASRTKMQYFGPGTRLTVL.

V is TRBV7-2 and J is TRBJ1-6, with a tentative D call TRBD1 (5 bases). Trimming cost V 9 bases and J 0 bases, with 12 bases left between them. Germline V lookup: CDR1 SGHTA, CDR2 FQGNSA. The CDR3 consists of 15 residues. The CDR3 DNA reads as TGTGCCAGTGGGGAGGGGAGCTCCTATAATTCACCCCTCCACTTT. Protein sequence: CASGEGSSYNSPLHF.

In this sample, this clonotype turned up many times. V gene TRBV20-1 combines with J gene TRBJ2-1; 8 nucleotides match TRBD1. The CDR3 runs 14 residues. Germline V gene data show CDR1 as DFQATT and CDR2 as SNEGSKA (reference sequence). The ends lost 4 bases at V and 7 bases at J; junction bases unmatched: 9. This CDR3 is CSAITQGAQNEQFF. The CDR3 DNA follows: TGCAGTGCTATTACCCAGGGGGCACAGAATGAGCAGTTCTTC.

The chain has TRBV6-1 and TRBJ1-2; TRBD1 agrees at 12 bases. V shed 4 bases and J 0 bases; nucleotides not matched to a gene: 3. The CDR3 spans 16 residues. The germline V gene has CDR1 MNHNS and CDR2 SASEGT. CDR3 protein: CASSGDRGPSNYGYTF. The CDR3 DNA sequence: TGTGCCAGCAGTGGGGACAGGGGGCCTTCTAACTATGGCTACACCTTC.

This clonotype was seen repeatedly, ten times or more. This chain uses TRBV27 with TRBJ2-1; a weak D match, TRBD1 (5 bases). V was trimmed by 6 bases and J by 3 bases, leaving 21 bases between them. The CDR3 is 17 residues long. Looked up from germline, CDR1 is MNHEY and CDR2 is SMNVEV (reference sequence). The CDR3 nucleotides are TGTGCCAGCAGCCCTACTGTCCTTGGACACTACTACAATGAGCAGTTCTTC. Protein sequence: CASSPTVLGHYYNEQFF.

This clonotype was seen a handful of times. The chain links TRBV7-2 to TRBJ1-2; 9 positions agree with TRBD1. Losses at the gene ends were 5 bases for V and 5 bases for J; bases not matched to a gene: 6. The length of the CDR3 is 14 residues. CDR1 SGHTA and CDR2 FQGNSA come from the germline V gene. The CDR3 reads CASSEQGAGYGYTF. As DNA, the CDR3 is TGTGCCAGCAGCGAACAGGGGGCGGGGTATGGCTACACCTTC.

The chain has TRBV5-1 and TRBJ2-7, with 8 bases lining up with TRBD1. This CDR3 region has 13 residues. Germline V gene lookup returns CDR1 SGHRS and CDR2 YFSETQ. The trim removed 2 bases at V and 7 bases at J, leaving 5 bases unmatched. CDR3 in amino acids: CASSFRGPREQYV. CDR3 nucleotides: TGCGCCAGCAGCTTCAGGGGGCCCCGGGAGCAGTACGTC.

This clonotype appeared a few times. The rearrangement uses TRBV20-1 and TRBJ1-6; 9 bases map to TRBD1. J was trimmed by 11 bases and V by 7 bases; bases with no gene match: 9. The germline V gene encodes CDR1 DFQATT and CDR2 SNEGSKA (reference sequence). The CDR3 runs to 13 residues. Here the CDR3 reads CSVQDRGIAPLHF. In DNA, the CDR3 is TGCAGTGTTCAGGACAGGGGAATTGCACCCCTCCACTTT.

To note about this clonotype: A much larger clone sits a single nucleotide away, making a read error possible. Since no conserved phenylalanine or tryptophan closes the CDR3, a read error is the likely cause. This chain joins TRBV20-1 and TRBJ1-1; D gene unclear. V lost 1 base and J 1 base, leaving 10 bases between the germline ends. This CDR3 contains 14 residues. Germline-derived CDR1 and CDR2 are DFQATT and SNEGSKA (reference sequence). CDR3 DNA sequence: TGCAGTGCTAGAGTAGGTCACCAGAACACTGAAGCTTTCTAT. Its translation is CSARVGHQNTEAFY.

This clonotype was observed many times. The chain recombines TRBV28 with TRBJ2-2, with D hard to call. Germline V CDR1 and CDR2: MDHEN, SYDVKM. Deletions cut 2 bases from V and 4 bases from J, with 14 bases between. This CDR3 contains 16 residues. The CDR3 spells CASSLKPPSGTGELFF. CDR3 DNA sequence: TGTGCCAGCAGTTTAAAGCCACCATCGGGCACCGGGGAGCTGTTTTTT.

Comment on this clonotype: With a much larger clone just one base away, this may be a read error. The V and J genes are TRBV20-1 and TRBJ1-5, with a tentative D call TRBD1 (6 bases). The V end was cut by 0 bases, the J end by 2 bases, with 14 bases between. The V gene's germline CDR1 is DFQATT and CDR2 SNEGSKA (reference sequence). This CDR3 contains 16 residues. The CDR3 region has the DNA TGCAGTGCTAGAGATGGGGGGCAGAGGGGCAATCAGCCCCAGCATTTT. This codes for CSARDGGQRGNQPQHF.

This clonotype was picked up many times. This chain's CDR3 is CSAQRDGMNTEAFF. CDR3 bases: TGCAGTGCTCAACGGGACGGTATGAACACTGAAGCTTTCTTT. This chain joins TRBV20-1 and TRBJ1-1; D might be TRBD1 (5 bases). The CDR3 spans 14 residues. CDR1 DFQATT and CDR2 SNEGSKA come from the germline V gene (reference sequence). The V gene lost 5 bases and the J gene lost 0 bases, with 13 bases spanning the gap.

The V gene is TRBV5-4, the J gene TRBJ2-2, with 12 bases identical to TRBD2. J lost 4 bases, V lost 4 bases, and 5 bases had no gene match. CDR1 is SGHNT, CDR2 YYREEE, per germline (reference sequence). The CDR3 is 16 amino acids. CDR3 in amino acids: CASSRLAGGGTGELFF. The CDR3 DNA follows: TGTGCCAGCAGCCGTCTAGCGGGGGGGGGCACCGGGGAGCTGTTTTTT.

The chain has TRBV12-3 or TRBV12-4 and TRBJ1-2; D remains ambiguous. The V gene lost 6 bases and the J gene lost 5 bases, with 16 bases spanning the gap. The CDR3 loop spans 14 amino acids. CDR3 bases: TGTGCCAGCAGCCTACGGGTCCCCTATTATGGCTACACCTTC. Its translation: CASSLRVPYYGYTF.

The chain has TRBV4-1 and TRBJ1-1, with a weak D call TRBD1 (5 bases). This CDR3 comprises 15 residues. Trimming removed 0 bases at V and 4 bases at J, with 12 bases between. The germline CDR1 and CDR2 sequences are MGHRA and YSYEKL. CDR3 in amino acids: CASSQDSLGTTEAFF. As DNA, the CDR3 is TGCGCCAGCAGCCAAGATAGTCTGGGGACCACTGAAGCTTTCTTT.

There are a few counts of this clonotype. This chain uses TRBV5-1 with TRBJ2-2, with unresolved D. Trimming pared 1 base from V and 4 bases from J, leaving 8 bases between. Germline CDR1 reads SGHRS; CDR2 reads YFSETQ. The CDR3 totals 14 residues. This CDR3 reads CASSLLQTTGELFF. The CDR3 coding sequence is TGCGCCAGCAGCTTGTTACAAACCACCGGGGAGCTGTTTTTT.

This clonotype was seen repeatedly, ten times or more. CDR3 in DNA: TGCGCCAGCAGTGGGGCATACACTGAAGCTTTCTTT. Protein: CASSGAYTEAFF. The chain links TRBV10-2 to TRBJ1-1; D is unclear. Germline V CDR1 and CDR2: WSHSY, SAAADI. CDR3 length: 12 residues. Trimming removed 4 bases at V and 3 bases at J, with 6 bases between.

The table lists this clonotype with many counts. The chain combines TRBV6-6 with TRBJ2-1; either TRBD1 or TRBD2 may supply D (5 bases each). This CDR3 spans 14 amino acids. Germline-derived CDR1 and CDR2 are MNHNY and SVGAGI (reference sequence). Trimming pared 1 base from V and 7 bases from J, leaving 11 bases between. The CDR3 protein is CASSYYRGGNEQFF. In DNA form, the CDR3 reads TGTGCCAGCAGTTACTACCGTGGGGGTAATGAGCAGTTCTTC.

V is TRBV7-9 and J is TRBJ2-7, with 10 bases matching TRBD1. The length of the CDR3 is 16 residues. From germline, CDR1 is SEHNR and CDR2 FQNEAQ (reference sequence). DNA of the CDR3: TGCGCCAGCAGCCACACTCCCGGACAGGGGGCCTACGAGCAGTACGTC. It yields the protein CASSHTPGQGAYEQYV.

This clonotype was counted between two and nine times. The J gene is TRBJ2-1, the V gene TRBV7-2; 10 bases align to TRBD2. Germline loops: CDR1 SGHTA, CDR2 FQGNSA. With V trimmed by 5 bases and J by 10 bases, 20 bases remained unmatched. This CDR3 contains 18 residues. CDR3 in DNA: TGTGCCAGCAGCCCCACCCTACTGAATAGCGGGGGGCCCCAAGAGCAGTTCTTC. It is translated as CASSPTLLNSGGPQEQFF.

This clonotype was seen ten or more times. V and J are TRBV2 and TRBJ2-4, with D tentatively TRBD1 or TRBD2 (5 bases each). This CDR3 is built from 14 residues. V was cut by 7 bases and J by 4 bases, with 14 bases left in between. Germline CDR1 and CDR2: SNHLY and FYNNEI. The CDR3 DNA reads TGTGCCAGCATCGAGGGGAATCGGAAAAACATTCAGTACTTC. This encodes CASIEGNRKNIQYF.

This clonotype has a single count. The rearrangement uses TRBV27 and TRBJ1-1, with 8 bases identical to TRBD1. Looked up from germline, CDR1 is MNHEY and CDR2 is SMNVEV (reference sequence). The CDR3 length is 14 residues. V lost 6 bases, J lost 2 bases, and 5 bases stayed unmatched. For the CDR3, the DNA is TGTGCCAGCAGAACAGGGGGGATTAACACTGAAGCTTTCTTT. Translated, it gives CASRTGGINTEAFF.

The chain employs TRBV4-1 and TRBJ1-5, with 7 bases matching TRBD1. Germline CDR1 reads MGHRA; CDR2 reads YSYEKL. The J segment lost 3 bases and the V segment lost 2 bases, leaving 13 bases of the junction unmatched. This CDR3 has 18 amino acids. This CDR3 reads CASSQPGTGAIINQPQHF. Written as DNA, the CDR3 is TGCGCCAGCAGCCAACCCGGTACAGGGGCCATTATCAATCAGCCCCAGCATTTT.

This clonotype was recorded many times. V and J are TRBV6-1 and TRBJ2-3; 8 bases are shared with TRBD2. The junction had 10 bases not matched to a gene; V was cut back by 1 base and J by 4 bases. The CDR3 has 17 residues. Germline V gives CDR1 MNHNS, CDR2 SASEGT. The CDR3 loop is CASSEVVAGPLADTQYF. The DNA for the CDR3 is TGTGCCAGCAGTGAAGTTGTAGCGGGGCCCCTCGCAGATACGCAGTATTTT.